Shown below are 10 T cell receptor beta chains from a single sample sequenced in a study of blood T cell repertoires in COVID-19. This table comes from immunoSEQ multiplex PCR, and its TCRdb copy is limited to in-frame clones, with some not included. The sample shows some 140,000 clones, roughly three quarters of them seen only once. Sequences were obtained from peripheral blood. These receptors all stem from a man at least 80 years old with acute or convalescent COVID-19.

The genes are TRBV9 and TRBJ2-2, with D hard to call. V dropped 4 bases and J dropped 5 bases, with 6 bases sitting between them. This CDR3 is 12 amino acids long. Germline V lookup: CDR1 SGDLS, CDR2 YYNGEE. The CDR3 DNA reads TGTGCCAGCAGCCTTCGTACCGGGGAGCTGTTTTTT. This codes for CASSLRTGELFF.

The chain carries TRBV12-3 or TRBV12-4 and TRBJ2-7, with TRBD1 as a possible D gene (6 bases). V dropped 10 bases and J dropped 6 bases, with 13 bases sitting between them. CDR3 length: 11 amino acids. In nucleotides, the CDR3 is TGTGCCAACAGAGAACAGGGCGAGCAGTACTTC. Amino acid sequence: CANREQGEQYF.

J is TRBJ1-1 and V is TRBV7-8; a weak D match, TRBD1 (5 bases). Trimming removed 7 bases from V and 2 bases from J, with 20 bases in between. The CDR3 is 16 amino acids. CDR1 SGHVS and CDR2 FQNEAQ come from the germline V gene. The DNA of the CDR3 is TGTGCCAGCATCGTCCATTTGGTGGGGGGTAACACTGAAGCTTTCTTT. The encoded protein is CASIVHLVGGNTEAFF.

The chain joins TRBV10-3 to TRBJ2-1; TRBD2 is a possible D gene (5 bases). CDR1 and CDR2 from the germline V gene are ENHRY and SYGVKD. The CDR3 is 13 residues long. V lost 3 bases and J lost 8, with 11 bases in between. The CDR3 reads CAISDRAEDEQFF. CDR3 in DNA: TGTGCCATCAGTGATCGAGCGGAGGATGAGCAGTTCTTC.

This clone occurred a few times. Additional DNA sequences in this sample encode the identical CDR3. The chain has TRBV11-2 and TRBJ1-2; 8 bases fit TRBD1. V shed 5 bases and J 8 bases; nucleotides not matched to a gene: 7. Germline CDR1 reads SGHAT; CDR2 reads FQNNGV. This CDR3 spans 13 amino acids. The CDR3 sequence: CASSPDRGGGYTF. CDR3 nucleotide sequence: TGTGCCAGCAGCCCCGACAGGGGTGGGGGCTACACCTTC.

The chain uses TRBV7-8 and TRBJ1-1, with 9 bases fitting TRBD1. Losses at the gene ends were 3 bases for V and 4 bases for J; bases not matched to a gene: 0. From germline, CDR1 is SGHVS and CDR2 FQNEAQ. The CDR3 length is 13 residues. The CDR3 reads CASSLTGGTEAFF. CDR3 nucleotide sequence: TGTGCCAGCAGCTTGACAGGGGGCACTGAAGCTTTCTTT.

The table lists this clone with a count of one. CDR3 nucleotides: TGTGCCAGCAGCTTGCGACACAACACTGAAGCTTTCTTT. It codes for CASSLRHNTEAFF. The V gene is TRBV5-4, the J gene TRBJ1-1, with D unresolved. The CDR3 has 13 amino acids. V was shortened by 1 base and J by 2 bases, with 6 bases between the two germline ends. Germline CDR1 SGHNT, CDR2 YYREEE (reference sequence).

This clone was found many times. The chain joins TRBV7-9 to TRBJ2-1; D is perhaps TRBD1 (6 bases). CDR1 is SEHNR, CDR2 FQNEAQ, per germline (reference sequence). V lost 7 bases and J 3 bases, leaving 19 bases between the germline ends. The CDR3 runs 16 residues. CDR3 sequence reads: CASTQKGGGHYNEQFF. Here the CDR3 DNA reads TGTGCCAGCACCCAAAAGGGTGGGGGCCACTACAATGAGCAGTTCTTC.

V and J are TRBV7-9 and TRBJ1-6; D unresolved. The CDR3 is 18 residues long. The germline CDR1 and CDR2 sequences are SEHNR and FQNEAQ (reference sequence). The V gene lost 2 bases and the J gene lost 6 bases, with 20 bases spanning the gap. The CDR3 here is CASSLKPPGARPNSPLHF. CDR3 coding DNA: TGTGCCAGCAGCTTAAAGCCCCCGGGAGCTCGGCCTAATTCACCCCTCCACTTT.

The chain combines TRBV19 with TRBJ1-2, with unresolved D. The CDR3 length is 15 residues. Deletions cut 5 bases from V and 2 bases from J, with 15 bases between. The germline V gene has CDR1 LNHDA and CDR2 SQIVND (reference sequence). The CDR3 nucleotides read TGTGCCAGTAGTCCCGGTGACATACCAAACTATGGCTACACCTTC. Encoded protein: CASSPGDIPNYGYTF.